The 23 T cell receptor beta chains below were found in one sample sequenced in a study of blood T cell repertoires in COVID-19. Some clones are missing from TCRdb's copy, which holds only in-frame ones; the method was immunoSEQ multiplex PCR. The sample carries around 180,000 clones, 84% recorded once. The sample comprised PBMCs or T cells enriched from blood (not recorded which). The receptor source for this set is a man aged 50 or older who had recovered from COVID-19.

The chain carries TRBV18 and TRBJ2-6; 8 bases match TRBD1. The CDR3 consists of 18 residues. Unmatched junction bases numbered 8, after V lost 3 bases and J lost 1 base. Germline CDR1 KGHSH, CDR2 LQKENI. The CDR3 protein is CASSPRTGSSSGANVLTF. The CDR3 bases are TGTGCCAGCTCACCGCGGACAGGGTCATCGTCTGGGGCCAACGTCCTGACTTTC.

This clone has more than one count but fewer than ten. J is TRBJ2-7 and V is TRBV30, with D unclear. V was clipped by 0 bases and J by 3 bases, with 9 bases between them. Germline CDR1 reads GTSNPN; CDR2 reads SVGIG (reference sequence). The CDR3 totals 13 residues. CDR3 nucleotides: TGTGCCTGGAGTGTACTCCCCCGCTACGAGCAGTACTTC. Translation gives CAWSVLPRYEQYF.

The chain links TRBV19 to TRBJ2-2, with TRBD2 identical over 9 bases. V shed 5 bases, J shed 5 bases, and the junction held 6 bases outside the gene matches. Germline lookup yields CDR1 LNHDA and CDR2 SQIVND (reference sequence). The CDR3 has 15 residues. The CDR3 DNA follows: TGTGCCAGTAGTTTTAGCGGGGGACATACCGGGGAGCTGTTTTTT. This gives the protein CASSFSGGHTGELFF.

V usage is TRBV7-8 and J usage is TRBJ1-2; 10 bases line up with TRBD1. Germline CDR1 SGHVS, CDR2 FQNEAQ. V shed 5 bases, J shed 8 bases, and the junction held 14 bases outside the gene matches. This CDR3 is 16 amino acids long. CDR3: CASSQVPGQGRRGYTF. The CDR3, as DNA: TGTGCCAGCAGCCAGGTTCCGGGACAGGGGCGCAGGGGCTACACCTTC.

The V call is TRBV11-2, the J call TRBJ2-3; D unclear. This CDR3 has 15 residues. V was pared by 4 bases and J by 1 base, with 12 bases between. Germline CDR1 is SGHAT and CDR2 is FQNNGV. CDR3 sequence (DNA): TGTGCCAGCAGCTCGGGTGCGTTTGGCACAGATACGCAGTATTTT. Its protein product is CASSSGAFGTDTQYF.

This chain links TRBV19 with TRBJ1-3, with no clear D. Trimming removed 3 bases from V and 0 bases from J, with 9 bases in between. The CDR3 is 15 amino acids. From germline, CDR1 is LNHDA and CDR2 SQIVND (reference sequence). In DNA form, the CDR3 reads TGTGCCAGTAGTATGACCACAGCCTCTGGAAACACCATATATTTT. As protein: CASSMTTASGNTIYF.

V gene TRBV15 combines with J gene TRBJ1-4, with D possibly TRBD1 on 5 matching bases. This CDR3 region has 16 residues. The V gene lost 3 bases and the J gene lost 8 bases, with 19 bases spanning the gap. The germline V gene encodes CDR1 LNHNV and CDR2 YYDKDF (reference sequence). CDR3: CATSRDTGSAREKLFF. The CDR3 nucleotides read TGTGCCACCAGCAGGGACACAGGATCCGCCAGAGAAAAACTGTTTTTT.

The CDR3 sequence: CASSGPTAGKAYEQYF. As DNA, the CDR3 is TGTGCCAGCAGTGGGCCGACAGCGGGTAAAGCCTACGAGCAGTACTTC. The V call is TRBV6-1, the J call TRBJ2-7; a weak D match, TRBD2 (6 bases). Germline V gene lookup returns CDR1 MNHNS and CDR2 SASEGT. There are 16 residues in the CDR3. V shed 4 bases and J shed 2 bases, with 18 bases lying between them.

This clone was picked up many times. J is TRBJ2-7 and V is TRBV27; 9 bases map to TRBD1. The ends lost 5 bases at V and 3 bases at J; junction bases unmatched: 5. The CDR3 is 14 residues long. The germline gives CDR1 MNHEY, CDR2 SMNVEV (reference sequence). The CDR3 here is CASSHRDRVYEQYF. The CDR3, as DNA: TGTGCCAGCAGTCATCGGGACAGGGTCTACGAGCAGTACTTC.

The CDR3 loop is CASSQRQGYEQYF. In DNA, the CDR3 is TGTGCCAGCAGTCAACGACAGGGCTACGAGCAGTACTTC. The V and J genes are TRBV6-5 and TRBJ2-7; 7 bases are shared with TRBD1. Germline V gene data show CDR1 as MNHEY and CDR2 as SVGAGI. Trimming at V came to 5 bases and at J to 3 bases, leaving 4 bases not matched to a gene. The CDR3 is 13 amino acids.

There are a few counts of this clone. The CDR3 coding sequence is TGTGCCACCAGACAGAGTTATAATTCACCCCTCCACTTT. The encoded protein is CATRQSYNSPLHF. This chain connects TRBV24-1 to TRBJ1-6; D gene unclear. The length of the CDR3 is 13 residues. Trimming pared 7 bases from V and 4 bases from J, leaving 7 bases between. CDR1 is KGHDR and CDR2 is SFDVKD in the germline V gene.

This CDR3 is CASSLTSGTYEQYF. As DNA, the CDR3 is TGCGCCAGCAGCTTGACTAGCGGAACCTACGAGCAGTACTTC. The chain carries TRBV5-1 and TRBJ2-7, with TRBD2 matching 8 bases. Germline CDR1 SGHRS, CDR2 YFSETQ. The CDR3 contains 14 residues. J was trimmed by 2 bases and V by 1 base; bases with no gene match: 2.

This clone was observed a handful of times. V usage is TRBV6-6 and J usage is TRBJ2-7; 9 bases are shared with TRBD2. The germline gives CDR1 MNHNY, CDR2 SVGAGI (reference sequence). V gave up 5 bases and J gave up 2 bases; unmatched junction bases: 7. The CDR3 has 15 amino acids. CDR3 amino acids: CASSPPRGGPYEQYF. The CDR3 region has the DNA TGTGCCAGCAGTCCCCCGCGGGGGGGCCCCTACGAGCAGTACTTC.

This chain joins TRBV7-8 and TRBJ1-1; D unclear. The V and J ends lost 3 bases and 5 bases respectively, with 10 bases between them. The CDR3 runs to 13 residues. Germline loops: CDR1 SGHVS, CDR2 FQNEAQ. As DNA, the CDR3 is TGTGCCAGCAGCTTGGGTCCGAGGACTGAAGCTTTCTTT. Amino acid sequence: CASSLGPRTEAFF.

The chain employs TRBV6-5 and TRBJ2-2; TRBD1 aligns across 8 bases. The CDR3 is made up of 14 amino acids. Germline-derived CDR1 and CDR2 are MNHEY and SVGAGI. Trimming cost V 3 bases and J 4 bases; bases outside gene matches: 1. The CDR3 coding sequence is TGTGCCAGCAGTTATGGGACAGGCACCGGGGAGCTGTTTTTT. Translated, it gives CASSYGTGTGELFF.

The chain is built from TRBV9 and TRBJ2-7, with 7 positions matching TRBD1. This CDR3 comprises 14 residues. CDR1 and CDR2 from the germline V gene are SGDLS and YYNGEE. V shed 2 bases, J shed 7 bases, and the junction held 9 bases outside the gene matches. The CDR3 DNA is TGTGCCAGCAGCGTCGGGACAGCCTCGGAGGAGCAGTACTTC. Translation gives CASSVGTASEEQYF.

This clone was recorded once. This rearrangement joins TRBV10-3 to TRBJ1-1, with TRBD1 identical over 9 bases. The trim removed 10 bases at V and 4 bases at J, leaving 4 bases unmatched. The CDR3 covers 12 residues. Germline loops: CDR1 ENHRY, CDR2 SYGVKD. The CDR3 loop is CATMGQGTEAFF. The CDR3 DNA sequence: TGTGCCACCATGGGACAGGGCACTGAAGCTTTCTTT.

The gene calls are TRBV19 and TRBJ1-2, with 7 bases matching TRBD1. V lost 4 bases and J lost 8; bases outside the gene matches: 7. CDR3 length: 13 residues. The germline V gene encodes CDR1 LNHDA and CDR2 SQIVND (reference sequence). The CDR3 spells CASSRTTGSGYTF. In DNA form, the CDR3 reads TGTGCCAGTAGTAGAACGACAGGGAGCGGCTACACCTTC.

The rearrangement uses TRBV10-3 and TRBJ2-3; 9 bases map to TRBD2. Trimming took 10 bases from V and 2 from J; bases not matched to a gene: 7. CDR3 length equals 14 residues. The germline CDR1 and CDR2 sequences are ENHRY and SYGVKD. The CDR3 here is CATKRGEDTDTQYF. The CDR3 nucleotides are TGTGCCACCAAGCGGGGGGAAGACACAGATACGCAGTATTTT.

The chain combines TRBV23-1 with TRBJ1-6; 7 nucleotides line up with TRBD1. TRBV23-1 is identified as an open reading frame with a role that is uncertain. V trimming: 10 bases; J trimming: 7 bases; junction bases outside the gene matches: 10. This CDR3 spans 14 amino acids. CDR3 residues: CATNAGGDNSPLHF. The CDR3 nucleotides read TGCGCCACCAATGCAGGGGGTGACAATTCACCCCTCCACTTT.

J is TRBJ1-5 and V is TRBV5-1; D remains ambiguous. Trimming removed 7 bases from V and 0 bases from J, with 8 bases in between. The germline V gene encodes CDR1 SGHRS and CDR2 YFSETQ. The CDR3 is 13 residues long. CDR3 bases: TGCGCCAGCCGGGAAGATAGCAATCAGCCCCAGCATTTT. The encoded protein is CASREDSNQPQHF.

This clone has a single count. The chain uses TRBV2 and TRBJ1-2; unclear D gene. This CDR3 has 13 amino acids. V gave up 4 bases and J gave up 1 base, with 7 bases separating them. The germline CDR1 and CDR2 sequences are SNHLY and FYNNEI. The CDR3 is CASSVNSNYGYTF. CDR3 nucleotides: TGTGCCAGCAGTGTAAACAGTAACTATGGCTACACCTTC.

The chain uses TRBV19 and TRBJ1-6, with D uncertain. Germline V gene data show CDR1 as LNHDA and CDR2 as SQIVND (reference sequence). V was cut by 6 bases and J by 7 bases, with 16 bases left in between. The CDR3 has 15 amino acids. CDR3 coding DNA: TGTGCCAGTAGCCCCGACTGGGTAAACAATTCACCCCTCCACTTT. Its protein product is CASSPDWVNNSPLHF.